The 28 T cell receptor beta chains given below trace back to one sample, sequenced in a study of blood T cell repertoires in COVID-19. Assay used: immunoSEQ multiplex PCR; TCRdb lists only in-frame clones, some missing. The sample includes over 75,000 clones, around four fifths seen only once; the top ten take 10%. Specimen: peripheral blood. The source is a man aged 65 to 79 with acute or convalescent COVID-19.

The chain recombines TRBV5-1 with TRBJ2-1, with 7 nucleotides matching TRBD1. The CDR3 spans 15 residues. Germline CDR1 reads SGHRS; CDR2 reads YFSETQ. V shed 0 bases, J shed 6 bases, and the junction held 6 bases outside the gene matches. The chain's CDR3 is CASSLELGGVNEQFF. The DNA of the CDR3 is TGCGCCAGCAGCTTGGAGCTAGGGGGCGTCAATGAGCAGTTCTTC.

V usage is TRBV3-1 (or the pseudogene TRBV3-2) and J usage is TRBJ1-6; 7 bases agree with TRBD1. The junction had 4 bases not matched to a gene; V was cut back by 6 bases and J by 5 bases. Germline loops: CDR1 LGHDT, CDR2 YNNKEL (reference sequence). There are 14 residues in the CDR3. CDR3 protein: CASRLTGDNSPLHF. The CDR3 DNA follows: TGTGCCAGCAGGCTCACAGGGGATAATTCACCCCTCCACTTT.

V usage is TRBV18 and J usage is TRBJ2-3; 9 bases map to TRBD2. The CDR3 covers 15 residues. V dropped 0 bases and J dropped 7; count of bases not matched to a gene: 5. The V gene's germline CDR1 is KGHSH and CDR2 LQKENI. The CDR3 nucleotides are TGTGCCAGCTCACCACCCGCTAGCGGGGTATATACGCAGTATTTT. Translating it yields CASSPPASGVYTQYF.

The chain recombines TRBV7-9 with TRBJ1-4; D perhaps matches TRBD1 (6 bases). Trimming stripped 7 bases from V and 6 bases from J, with 15 bases between. Per the germline V gene, CDR1 is SEHNR and CDR2 is FQNEAQ (reference sequence). The CDR3 is 14 residues long. The CDR3: CASKRTQGDEKLFF. Here the CDR3 DNA reads TGTGCCAGCAAGAGGACACAGGGAGATGAAAAACTGTTTTTT.

The V gene is TRBV29-1, the J gene TRBJ2-2, with 7 nucleotides matching TRBD1. The germline gives CDR1 SQVTM, CDR2 ANQGSEA. V trimming: 6 bases; J trimming: 4 bases; junction bases outside the gene matches: 14. The CDR3 covers 16 residues. CDR3 sequence reads: CSVRATGDRVTGELFF. The CDR3 DNA is TGCAGCGTCAGGGCCACCGGGGACAGAGTCACCGGGGAGCTGTTTTTT.

This chain connects TRBV7-2 to TRBJ2-3, with 9 nucleotides matching TRBD1. CDR1 SGHTA and CDR2 FQGNSA come from the germline V gene. The CDR3 runs to 14 residues. J gave up 4 bases and V 3 bases, and 2 bases lay outside the gene matches. In nucleotides, the CDR3 is TGTGCCAGCAGCTTCCGGGACAGGGCAGATACGCAGTATTTT. Residues: CASSFRDRADTQYF.

This clone appeared a few times. V gene TRBV7-3 combines with J gene TRBJ2-7, with 8 bases matching TRBD1. Germline CDR1 SGHTA, CDR2 FQGTGA. CDR3 length equals 15 residues. V lost 4 bases and J lost 2; bases outside the gene matches: 7. CDR3 region: CASSSSGGSPYEQYF. The CDR3 DNA is TGTGCCAGCAGCTCCTCAGGGGGCTCACCCTACGAGCAGTACTTC.

The chain couples TRBV28 to TRBJ2-1, with TRBD2 identical over 10 bases. Germline CDR1 and CDR2: MDHEN and SYDVKM. This CDR3 contains 20 residues. V was pared by 5 bases and J by 9 bases, with 25 bases of the junction left unmatched. In DNA form, the CDR3 reads TGTGCCAGCAGTCGCCACATCCCCGTCCACGGACTAGCGGAAGTCGGTGAGCAGTTCTTC. Translated: CASSRHIPVHGLAEVGEQFF.

The V and J genes are TRBV6-5 and TRBJ2-7; 9 bases are a match to TRBD1. Trimming at V came to 4 bases and at J to 3 bases, leaving 7 bases not matched to a gene. Per the germline V gene, CDR1 is MNHEY and CDR2 is SVGAGI. The CDR3 runs 15 residues. The chain's CDR3 is CASSSPTGGHYEQYF. CDR3 bases: TGTGCCAGCAGTTCGCCGACAGGGGGACACTACGAGCAGTACTTC.

The CDR3 sequence: CASGPGQMNTGELFF. DNA for the CDR3: TGTGCCAGCGGCCCCGGACAGATGAACACCGGGGAGCTGTTTTTT. V and J are TRBV7-9 and TRBJ2-2, with a possible D match to TRBD1 (6 bases). This CDR3 region has 15 residues. V lost 8 bases and J lost 1, with 14 bases in between. Germline V lookup: CDR1 SEHNR, CDR2 FQNEAQ (reference sequence).

This chain joins TRBV5-1 and TRBJ1-6; 7 bases line up with TRBD1. CDR3 length: 14 residues. The trim removed 2 bases at V and 10 bases at J, leaving 6 bases unmatched. Germline assignment: CDR1 SGHRS and CDR2 YFSETQ. The CDR3, as DNA: TGCGCCAGCAGCTTAGGTCAGGGGGTATCACCCCTCCACTTT. Its translation: CASSLGQGVSPLHF.

In nucleotides, the CDR3 is TGTGCCAGCAGTTATGGGGCGGGAGACTCAGAAGATACGCAGTATTTT. Translated, it gives CASSYGAGDSEDTQYF. This chain links TRBV6-5 with TRBJ2-3; TRBD2 matches at 7 bases. There are 16 residues in the CDR3. Germline CDR1 reads MNHEY; CDR2 reads SVGAGI. Trimming cost V 3 bases and J 5 bases; bases outside gene matches: 11.

A single count supports this clone. J is TRBJ1-4 and V is TRBV14; D remains ambiguous. This CDR3 spans 14 amino acids. Trimming removed 4 bases from V and 4 bases from J, with 10 bases in between. Germline CDR1 reads SGHDN; CDR2 reads FVKESK. The DNA for the CDR3 is TGTGCCAGCAGCCGGCAATCGGGTAATGAAAAACTGTTTTTT. This sequence encodes CASSRQSGNEKLFF. The full variable domain, in which reference TRBV14 and TRBJ1-4 provide the parts outside the CDR3, is EAGVTQFPSHSVIEKGQTVTLRCDPISGHDNLYWYRRVMGKEIKFLLHFVKESKQDESGMPNNRFLAERTGGTYSTLKVQPAELEDSGVYFCASSRQSGNEKLFFGSGTQLSVL.

The chain carries TRBV4-2 and TRBJ1-5; 7 bases are shared with TRBD1. Trimming at V came to 3 bases and at J to 6 bases, leaving 11 bases not matched to a gene. Germline lookup yields CDR1 LGHNA and CDR2 YNFKEQ. This CDR3 is built from 16 residues. The CDR3 nucleotides read TGTGCCAGCAGCCATGACCGGGACAGTGGTTTTCAGCCCCAGCATTTT. Its protein is CASSHDRDSGFQPQHF.

The chain has TRBV19 and TRBJ1-1, with TRBD1 matching over 7 bases. The V segment lost 6 bases and the J segment 4 bases; nucleotides outside the gene matches: 8. This CDR3 is built from 14 residues. Germline V gene data show CDR1 as LNHDA and CDR2 as SQIVND (reference sequence). The CDR3: CASSLDRARTEAFF. CDR3 DNA: TGTGCCAGTAGCCTTGACAGGGCCCGCACTGAAGCTTTCTTT.

The chain recombines TRBV6-4 with TRBJ2-1, with TRBD2 identical over 10 bases. Germline trimming cut 4 bases from V and 7 bases from J; bases unmatched to any gene: 19. CDR1 is MRHNA and CDR2 is SNTAGT in the germline V gene. CDR3 length: 19 residues. This CDR3 is CASSAGLAGARGGQNEQFF. CDR3 bases: TGTGCCAGCAGTGCAGGCCTAGCGGGAGCTCGAGGGGGGCAAAATGAGCAGTTCTTC.

V is TRBV30 and J is TRBJ1-1, with a possible D match to TRBD1 (6 bases). The CDR3 loop spans 14 amino acids. Germline lookup yields CDR1 GTSNPN and CDR2 SVGIG (reference sequence). V was pared by 0 bases and J by 1 base, with 9 bases between. The CDR3 bases are TGTGCCTGGAGTGTAAGGGACAAGAACACTGAAGCTTTCTTT. This encodes CAWSVRDKNTEAFF.

The genes are TRBV19 and TRBJ1-6; D perhaps matches TRBD1 (6 bases). Trimming took off 5 bases at V and 10 bases at J, with 18 bases between the two ends. CDR3 length: 15 amino acids. Looked up from germline, CDR1 is LNHDA and CDR2 is SQIVND (reference sequence). CDR3 nucleotide sequence: TGTGCCAGTAGTCCCACCAGGGGCGCGGAGTCACCCCTCCACTTT. It codes for CASSPTRGAESPLHF.

V and J are TRBV30 and TRBJ1-3, with a weak D call TRBD1 (6 bases). The V gene's germline CDR1 is GTSNPN and CDR2 SVGIG (reference sequence). Trimming cost V 0 bases and J 4 bases, with 13 bases left between them. The CDR3 spans 15 residues. DNA for the CDR3: TGTGCCTGGAGTGTAATAGGACAGCTCGGAAACACCATATATTTT. It is translated as CAWSVIGQLGNTIYF.

This clone has more than one count but fewer than ten. The chain is built from TRBV19 and TRBJ2-3; possible D gene TRBD2, 6 bases. The CDR3 has 13 amino acids. Per germline, CDR1 LNHDA and CDR2 SQIVND (reference sequence). V was clipped by 7 bases and J by 1 base, with 9 bases between them. DNA for the CDR3: TGTGCCAGTAACCCTAGCGGCACAGATACGCAGTATTTT. Residues: CASNPSGTDTQYF.

The chain recombines TRBV27 with TRBJ2-1, with 7 bases lining up with TRBD1. CDR1 and CDR2 (germline): MNHEY, SMNVEV (reference sequence). V trimming: 6 bases; J trimming: 0 bases; junction bases outside the gene matches: 5. This CDR3 spans 15 amino acids. In DNA, the CDR3 is TGTGCCAGCAGCCGCGCAGGGGGCTCCTACAATGAGCAGTTCTTC. This gives the protein CASSRAGGSYNEQFF.

The rearrangement joins TRBV4-1 to TRBJ1-2, with D possibly matching TRBD1 (5 bases). V was pared by 1 base and J by 3 bases, with 9 bases between. CDR3 length: 14 amino acids. CDR1 is MGHRA, CDR2 YSYEKL, per germline. The CDR3: CASSQATAYYGYTF. For the CDR3, the DNA is TGCGCCAGCAGCCAAGCGACAGCCTACTATGGCTACACCTTC.

The V and J genes are TRBV15 and TRBJ1-4, with 10 bases matching TRBD1. The CDR3 runs to 20 residues. J was trimmed by 0 bases and V by 3 bases; bases with no gene match: 13. The germline CDR1 and CDR2 sequences are LNHNV and YYDKDF (reference sequence). The CDR3 DNA reads TGTGCCACCAGCAGGAGTCCGAGACAGGGGGCGGCGTCAACTAATGAAAAACTGTTTTTT. The encoded protein is CATSRSPRQGAASTNEKLFF. Together with reference TRBV15 and TRBJ1-4, the CDR3 gives the full variable domain: DAMVIQNPRYQVTQFGKPVTLSCSQTLNHNVMYWYQQKSSQAPKLLFHYYDKDFNNEADTPDNFQSRRPNTSFCFLDIRSPGLGDTAMYLCATSRSPRQGAASTNEKLFFGSGTQLSVL.

In DNA, the CDR3 is TGTGCCAGCACTGCGACAGGGTCAGTAACTGAAGCTTTCTTT. It specifies CASTATGSVTEAFF. The V and J genes are TRBV6-5 and TRBJ1-1; 7 nucleotides line up with TRBD1. Germline V gene lookup returns CDR1 MNHEY and CDR2 SVGAGI. V lost 7 bases to trimming and J lost 5 bases; unmatched junction nucleotides: 10. This CDR3 is built from 14 residues.

The chain uses TRBV29-1 and TRBJ1-2; D gene ambiguous. Germline V gene data show CDR1 as SQVTM and CDR2 as ANQGSEA. Trimming took 2 bases from V and 2 from J, leaving 6 bases between them. CDR3 size: 12 residues. CDR3 residues: CSVETRNYGYTF. CDR3 DNA sequence: TGCAGCGTTGAAACCAGAAACTATGGCTACACCTTC. The variable domain in full, completed from reference TRBV29-1 and TRBJ1-2, reads SAVISQKPSRDICQRGTSLTIQCQVDSQVTMMFWYRQQPGQSLTLIATANQGSEATYESGFVIDKFPISRPNLTFSTLTVSNMSPEDSSIYLCSVETRNYGYTFGSGTRLTVV.

The chain joins TRBV21-1 to TRBJ2-3; the table names TRBD2, a call not compared with the DNA. TRBV21-1 counts as a pseudogene. This CDR3 region has 15 residues. The CDR3 nucleotides read TGTGTTTGTAGGATAGCGGGAGGGCCCACAGATACGCAGTATTTT. Translation gives CVCRIAGGPTDTQYF.

The gene calls are TRBV2 and TRBJ2-1; 11 bases align to TRBD2. V shed 0 bases, J shed 7 bases, and the junction held 8 bases outside the gene matches. CDR1 and CDR2 from the germline V gene are SNHLY and FYNNEI. The CDR3 totals 17 residues. The CDR3 here is CASSEALLAGAQNEQFF. The CDR3 DNA reads as TGTGCCAGCAGTGAAGCGCTACTAGCGGGGGCCCAGAATGAGCAGTTCTTC.

In this sample, this clone turned up once. The chain employs TRBV27 and TRBJ2-2, with unresolved D. Germline V gene sequence: CDR1 MNHEY, CDR2 SMNVEV (reference sequence). The CDR3 loop spans 12 amino acids. The ends were cut back, 3 bases at V and 6 bases at J, with 5 bases in the middle. This CDR3 reads CASSFPAGELFF. The DNA of the CDR3 is TGTGCCAGCAGTTTTCCCGCCGGGGAGCTGTTTTTT.